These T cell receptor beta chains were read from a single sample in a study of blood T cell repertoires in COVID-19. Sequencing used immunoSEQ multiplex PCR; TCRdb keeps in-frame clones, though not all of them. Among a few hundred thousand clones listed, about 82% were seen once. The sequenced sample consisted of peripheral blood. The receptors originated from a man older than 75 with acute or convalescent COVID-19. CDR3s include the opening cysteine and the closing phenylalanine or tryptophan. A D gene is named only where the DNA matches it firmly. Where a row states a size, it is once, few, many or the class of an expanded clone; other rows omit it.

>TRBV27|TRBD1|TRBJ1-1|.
TGTGCCAGCAAGGGGACAGGGGGTACTGAAGCTTTCTTT
CASKGTGGTEAFF
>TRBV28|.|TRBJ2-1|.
TGTGCCAGCAGTTTACGGACTGGCGGGTCGGCCTTAGGGTACAATGAGCAGTTCTTC
CASSLRTGGSALGYNEQFF
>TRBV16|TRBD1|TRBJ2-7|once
TGTGCCAGCAGCCAAAAGAGCGGGACAGGGCGTAAGCAGTACTTC
CASSQKSGTGRKQYF
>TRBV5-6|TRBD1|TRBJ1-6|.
TGTGCCAGCAGCGCACCACAGGGGAATAATTCACCCCTCCACTTT
CASSAPQGNNSPLHF
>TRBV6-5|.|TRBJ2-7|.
TGTGCCAGCAGTCGGTTCGTTTCCTACGAGCAGTACTTC
CASSRFVSYEQYF
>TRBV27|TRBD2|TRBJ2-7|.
TGTGCCAGCAGTTTTTCCGGGACTAGCGGGGAAATCTACGCCCCGCCCCGGTACTTC
CASSFSGTSGEIYAPPRYF
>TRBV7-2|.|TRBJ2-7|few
TGTGCCAGCAGCAAGAGGCCCTCGGATGAGCAGTACTTC
CASSKRPSDEQYF
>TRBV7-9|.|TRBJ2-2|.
TGTGCCAGCAGCCTTGCGGACACCAACACCGGGGAGCTGTTTTTT
CASSLADTNTGELFF
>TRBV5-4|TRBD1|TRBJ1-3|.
TGTGCCAGCAGCTCATCCGGGACAGCCTCTGGAAACACCATATATTTT
CASSSSGTASGNTIYF
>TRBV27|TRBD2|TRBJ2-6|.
TGTGCCAGCTCCGGGACTAGCCCTTTTTACTCTGGGGCCAACGTCCTGACTTTC
CASSGTSPFYSGANVLTF
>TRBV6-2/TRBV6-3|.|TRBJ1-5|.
TGTGCCAGCAGTTTAATTTACTATAGCAATCAGCCCCAGCATTTT
CASSLIYYSNQPQHF
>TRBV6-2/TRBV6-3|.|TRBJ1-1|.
TGTGCCAGCAGCCAAGGGGACATCCGTGAAGCTTTCTTT
CASSQGDIREAFF
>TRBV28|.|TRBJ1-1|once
TGTGCCAGCAACGGAGACAGTGAAGCTTTCTTT
CASNGDSEAFF
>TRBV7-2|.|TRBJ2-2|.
TGTGCCAGCAGCTTAAGTCAGGGGTCCGGGGAGCTGTTTTTT
CASSLSQGSGELFF
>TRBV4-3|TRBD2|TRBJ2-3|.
TGCGCCAGCAGGCAATCGCACGGGGGGGCGCAAGATACGCAGTATTTT
CASRQSHGGAQDTQYF
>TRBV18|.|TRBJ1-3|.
TGTGCCAGCTCACCGGACAGTCCTACCTCTGGAAACACCATATATTTT
CASSPDSPTSGNTIYF